Sequencing of this TCR beta chain was carried out in a study of blood T cell repertoires in COVID-19. Overall study: Samples representing acute and convalescent COVID-19 were sourced from the United States, Italy and Spain. The cDNA or gDNA used as material had been derived from T cells, B-cell-depleted T cells, or PBMCs.

Between the trimmed V and J ends, which lost 3 bases and 7 bases, there was a span of 14 bases. The CDR3 has 14 residues. CDR1 is SGDLS, CDR2 YYNGEE, per germline. Per the authors' pipeline: Reference gene primer amplification yielded estimated nucleated cell counts. TCRdb's copy holds only in-frame clones and misses some; the assay was immunoSEQ multiplex PCR. Clonal size and the V and J genes are those of that table, whereas D and trimming came from the DNA. Among about 150,000 clones listed, 80% to 90% were seen once. The clonotype originates from a man in his sixties or seventies with acute or convalescent COVID-19. The chain combines TRBV9 with TRBJ1-5, with D perhaps matching TRBD1 (6 bases). The sequencing sample was made of peripheral blood. Here the CDR3 reads CASSAQGVWQPQHF. CDR3 DNA sequence: TGTGCCAGCAGCGCACAGGGTGTTTGGCAGCCCCAGCATTTT. The whole variable domain, remainder taken from reference TRBV9 and TRBJ1-5, is DSGVTQTPKHLITATGQRVTLRCSPRSGDLSVYWYQQSLDQGLQFLIQYYNGEERAKGNILERFSAQQFPDLHSELNLSSLELGDSALYFCASSAQGVWQPQHFGDGTRLSIL.